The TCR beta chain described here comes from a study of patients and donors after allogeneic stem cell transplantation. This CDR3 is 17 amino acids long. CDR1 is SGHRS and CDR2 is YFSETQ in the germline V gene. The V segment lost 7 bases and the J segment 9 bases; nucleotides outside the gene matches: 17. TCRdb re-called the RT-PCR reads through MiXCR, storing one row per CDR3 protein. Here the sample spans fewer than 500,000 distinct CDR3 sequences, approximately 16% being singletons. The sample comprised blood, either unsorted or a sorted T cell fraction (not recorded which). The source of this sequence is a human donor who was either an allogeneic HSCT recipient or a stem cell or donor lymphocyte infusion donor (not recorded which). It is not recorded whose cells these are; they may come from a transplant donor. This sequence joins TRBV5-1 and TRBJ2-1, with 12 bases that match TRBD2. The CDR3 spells CASSWASGRASWGEQFF. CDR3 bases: TGCGCCAGCTCGTGGGCTAGCGGGAGGGCCTCTTGGGGTGAGCAGTTCTTC.